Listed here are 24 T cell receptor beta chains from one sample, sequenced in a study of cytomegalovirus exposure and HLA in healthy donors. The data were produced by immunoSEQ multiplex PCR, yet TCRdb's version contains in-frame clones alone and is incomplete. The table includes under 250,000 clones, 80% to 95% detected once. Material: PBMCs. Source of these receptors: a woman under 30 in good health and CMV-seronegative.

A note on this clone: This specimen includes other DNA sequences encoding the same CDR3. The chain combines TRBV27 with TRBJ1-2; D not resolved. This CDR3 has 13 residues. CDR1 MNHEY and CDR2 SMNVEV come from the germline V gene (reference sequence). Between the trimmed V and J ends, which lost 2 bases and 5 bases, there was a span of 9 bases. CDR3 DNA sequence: TGTGCCAGCAGTTTAACTGCCTCATATGGCTACACCTTC. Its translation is CASSLTASYGYTF.

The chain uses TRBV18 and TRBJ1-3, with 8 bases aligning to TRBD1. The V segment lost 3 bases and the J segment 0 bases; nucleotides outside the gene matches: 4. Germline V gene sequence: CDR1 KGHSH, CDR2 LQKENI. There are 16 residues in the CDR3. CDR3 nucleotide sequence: TGTGCCAGCTCACCTGGACAGGGTGGCTCTGGAAACACCATATATTTT. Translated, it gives CASSPGQGGSGNTIYF. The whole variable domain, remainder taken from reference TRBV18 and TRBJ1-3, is NAGVMQNPRHLVRRRGQEARLRCSPMKGHSHVYWYRQLPEEGLKFMVYLQKENIIDESGMPKERFSAEFPKEGPSILRIQQVVRGDSAAYFCASSPGQGGSGNTIYFGEGSWLTVV.

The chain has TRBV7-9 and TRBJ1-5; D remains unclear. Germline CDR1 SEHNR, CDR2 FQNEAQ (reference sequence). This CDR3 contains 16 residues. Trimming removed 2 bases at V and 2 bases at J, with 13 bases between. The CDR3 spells CASSLWGGKGNQPQHF. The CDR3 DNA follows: TGTGCCAGCAGCTTATGGGGAGGGAAGGGCAATCAGCCCCAGCATTTT.

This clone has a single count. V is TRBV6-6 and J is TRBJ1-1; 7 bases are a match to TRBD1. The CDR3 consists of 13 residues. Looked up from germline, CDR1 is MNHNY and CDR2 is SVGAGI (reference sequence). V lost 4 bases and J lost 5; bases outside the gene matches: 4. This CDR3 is CASSSQQGTEAFF. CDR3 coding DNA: TGTGCCAGCAGTTCCCAACAGGGGACTGAAGCTTTCTTT.

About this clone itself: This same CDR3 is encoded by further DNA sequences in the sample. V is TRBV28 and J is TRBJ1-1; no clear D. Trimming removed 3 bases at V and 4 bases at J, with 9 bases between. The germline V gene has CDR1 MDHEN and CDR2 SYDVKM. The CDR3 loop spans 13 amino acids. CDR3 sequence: CASSLGGSTEAFF. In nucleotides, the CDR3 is TGTGCCAGCAGTTTGGGAGGGTCCACTGAAGCTTTCTTT.

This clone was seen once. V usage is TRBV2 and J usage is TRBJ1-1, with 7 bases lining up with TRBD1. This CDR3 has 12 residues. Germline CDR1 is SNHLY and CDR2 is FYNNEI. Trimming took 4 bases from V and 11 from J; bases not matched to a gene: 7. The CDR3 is CASSGTDRVAFF. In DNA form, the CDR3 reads TGTGCCAGCAGTGGTACCGACAGGGTCGCTTTCTTT.

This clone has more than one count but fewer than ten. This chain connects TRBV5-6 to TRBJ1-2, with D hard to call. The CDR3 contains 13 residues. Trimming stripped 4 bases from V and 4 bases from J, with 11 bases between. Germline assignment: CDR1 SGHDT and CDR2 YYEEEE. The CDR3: CASSPDISYGYTF. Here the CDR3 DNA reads TGTGCCAGCAGCCCCGACATTAGCTATGGCTACACCTTC.

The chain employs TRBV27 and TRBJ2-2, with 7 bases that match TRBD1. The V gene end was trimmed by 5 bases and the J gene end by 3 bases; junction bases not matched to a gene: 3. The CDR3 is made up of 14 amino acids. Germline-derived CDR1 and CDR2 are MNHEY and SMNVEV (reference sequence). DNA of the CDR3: TGTGCCAGCAGTGTGGGACAGTACACCGGGGAGCTGTTTTTT. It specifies CASSVGQYTGELFF.

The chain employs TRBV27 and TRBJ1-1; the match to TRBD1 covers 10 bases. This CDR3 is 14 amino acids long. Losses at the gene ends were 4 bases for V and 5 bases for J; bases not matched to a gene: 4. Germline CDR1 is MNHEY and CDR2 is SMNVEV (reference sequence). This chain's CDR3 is CASSYRDRGTEAFF. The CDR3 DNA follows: TGTGCCAGCAGTTACCGGGACAGGGGAACTGAAGCTTTCTTT.

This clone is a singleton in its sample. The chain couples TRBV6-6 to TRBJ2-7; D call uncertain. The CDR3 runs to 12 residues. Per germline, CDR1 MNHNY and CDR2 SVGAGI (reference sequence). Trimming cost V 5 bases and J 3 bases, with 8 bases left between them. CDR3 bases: TGTGCCAGCAGTCCGGTTGGCTACGAGCAGTACTTC. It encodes CASSPVGYEQYF.

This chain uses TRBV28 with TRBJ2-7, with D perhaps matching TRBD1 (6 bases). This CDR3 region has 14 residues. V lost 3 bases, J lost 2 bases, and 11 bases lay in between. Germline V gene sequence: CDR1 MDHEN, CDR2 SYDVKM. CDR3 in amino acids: CASSFNRATYEQYF. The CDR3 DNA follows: TGTGCCAGCAGTTTCAACAGGGCCACCTACGAGCAGTACTTC. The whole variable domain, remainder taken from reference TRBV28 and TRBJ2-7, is DVKVTQSSRYLVKRTGEKVFLECVQDMDHENMFWYRQDPGLGLRLIYFSYDVKMKEKGDIPEGYSVSREKKERFSLILESASTNQTSMYLCASSFNRATYEQYFGPGTRLTVT.

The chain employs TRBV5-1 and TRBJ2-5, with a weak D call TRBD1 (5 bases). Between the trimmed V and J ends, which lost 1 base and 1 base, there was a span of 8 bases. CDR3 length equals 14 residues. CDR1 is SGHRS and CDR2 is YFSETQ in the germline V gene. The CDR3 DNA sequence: TGCGCCAGCAGCTTGCAGACAGCCCAAGAGACCCAGTACTTC. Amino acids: CASSLQTAQETQYF.

The DNA of the CDR3 is TGTGCCAGCAGTTTCGGCGGGGGAGCCTCCTACGAGCAGTACTTC. Amino acids: CASSFGGGASYEQYF. The chain is built from TRBV28 and TRBJ2-7; the match to TRBD2 covers 7 bases. Per the germline V gene, CDR1 is MDHEN and CDR2 is SYDVKM. Losses at the gene ends were 3 bases for V and 0 bases for J; bases not matched to a gene: 5. The length of the CDR3 is 15 residues.

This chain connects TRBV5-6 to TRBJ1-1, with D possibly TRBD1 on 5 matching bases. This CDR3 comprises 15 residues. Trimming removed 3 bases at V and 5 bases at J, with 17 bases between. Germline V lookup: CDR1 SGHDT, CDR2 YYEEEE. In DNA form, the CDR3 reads TGTGCCAGCAGCTCGCCCATAGGGAGGGGTACTGAAGCTTTCTTT. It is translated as CASSSPIGRGTEAFF.

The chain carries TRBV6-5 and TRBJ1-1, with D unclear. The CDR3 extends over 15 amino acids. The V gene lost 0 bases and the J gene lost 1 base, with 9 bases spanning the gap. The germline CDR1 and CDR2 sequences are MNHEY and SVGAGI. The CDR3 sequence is CASSYSEERNTEAFF. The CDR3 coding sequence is TGTGCCAGCAGTTACTCGGAGGAAAGGAACACTGAAGCTTTCTTT.

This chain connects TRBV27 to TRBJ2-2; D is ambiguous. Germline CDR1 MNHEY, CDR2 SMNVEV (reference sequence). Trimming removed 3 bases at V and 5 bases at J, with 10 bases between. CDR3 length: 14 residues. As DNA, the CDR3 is TGTGCCAGCAGTTTCGGTCGAGAGACCGGGGAGCTGTTTTTT. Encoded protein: CASSFGRETGELFF.

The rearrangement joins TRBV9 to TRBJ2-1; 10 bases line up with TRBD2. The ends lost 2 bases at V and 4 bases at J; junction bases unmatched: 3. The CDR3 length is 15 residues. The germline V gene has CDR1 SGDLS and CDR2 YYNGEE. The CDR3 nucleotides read TGTGCCAGCAGCGTCCCTAGCGGGAGTTACAATGAGCAGTTCTTC. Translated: CASSVPSGSYNEQFF. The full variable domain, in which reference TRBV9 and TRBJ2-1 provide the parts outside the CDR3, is DSGVTQTPKHLITATGQRVTLRCSPRSGDLSVYWYQQSLDQGLQFLIQYYNGEERAKGNILERFSAQQFPDLHSELNLSSLELGDSALYFCASSVPSGSYNEQFFGPGTRLTVL.

This CDR3 is CASSSRGRGTKNTEAFF. The CDR3 nucleotides are TGCGCCAGCAGCTCAAGGGGGCGCGGCACTAAGAACACTGAAGCTTTCTTT. The chain joins TRBV5-1 to TRBJ1-1; 7 bases agree with TRBD1. The V gene's germline CDR1 is SGHRS and CDR2 YFSETQ. J lost 1 base, V lost 3 bases, and 12 bases had no gene match. The CDR3 runs to 17 residues.

CDR3 nucleotides: TGTGCCAGCAGCCCGACAGGGGAGGGCCAAGCTTTCTTT. Its protein product is CASSPTGEGQAFF. J is TRBJ1-1 and V is TRBV4-2; 8 nucleotides match TRBD1. The V gene end was trimmed by 4 bases and the J gene end by 9 bases; junction bases not matched to a gene: 7. Germline values: CDR1 LGHNA, CDR2 YNFKEQ. The CDR3 contains 13 residues.

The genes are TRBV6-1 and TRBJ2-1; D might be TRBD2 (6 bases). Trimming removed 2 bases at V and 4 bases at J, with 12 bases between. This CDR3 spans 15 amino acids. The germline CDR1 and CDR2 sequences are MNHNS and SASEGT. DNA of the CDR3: TGTGCCAGCAGTGAACCCAGCGGGTTTTACAATGAGCAGTTCTTC. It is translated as CASSEPSGFYNEQFF.

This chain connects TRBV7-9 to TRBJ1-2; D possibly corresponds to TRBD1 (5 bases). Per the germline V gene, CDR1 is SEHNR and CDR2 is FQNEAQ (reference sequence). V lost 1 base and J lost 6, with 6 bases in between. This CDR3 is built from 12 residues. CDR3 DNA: TGTGCCAGCAGCTTAGGGGGGGATGGCTACACCTTC. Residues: CASSLGGDGYTF.

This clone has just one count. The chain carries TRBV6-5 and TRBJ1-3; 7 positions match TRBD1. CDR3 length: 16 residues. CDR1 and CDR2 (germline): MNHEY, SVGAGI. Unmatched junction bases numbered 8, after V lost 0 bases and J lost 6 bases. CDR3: CASSYSADRSINTIYF. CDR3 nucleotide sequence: TGTGCCAGCAGTTACTCGGCGGACAGGAGTATAAACACCATATATTTT.

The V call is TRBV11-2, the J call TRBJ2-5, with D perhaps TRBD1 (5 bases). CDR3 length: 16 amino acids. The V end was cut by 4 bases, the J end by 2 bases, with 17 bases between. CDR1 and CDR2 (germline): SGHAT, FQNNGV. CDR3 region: CASSSLHSGQQETQYF. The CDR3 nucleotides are TGTGCCAGCAGCTCCTTACATTCAGGGCAGCAAGAGACCCAGTACTTC.

CDR3: CASSIAGQGFNQPQHF. The CDR3 bases are TGTGCCAGTAGTATAGCCGGACAGGGGTTCAATCAGCCCCAGCATTTT. V gene TRBV19 combines with J gene TRBJ1-5, with TRBD1 identical over 9 bases. CDR1 is LNHDA, CDR2 SQIVND, per germline (reference sequence). The junction had 4 bases not matched to a gene; V was cut back by 1 base and J by 3 bases. This CDR3 has 16 residues. Full variable domain (rest looked up from reference TRBV19 and TRBJ1-5): DGGITQSPKYLFRKEGQNVTLSCEQNLNHDAMYWYRQDPGQGLRLIYYSQIVNDFQKGDIAEGYSVSREKKESFPLTVTSAQKNPTAFYLCASSIAGQGFNQPQHFGDGTRLSIL.